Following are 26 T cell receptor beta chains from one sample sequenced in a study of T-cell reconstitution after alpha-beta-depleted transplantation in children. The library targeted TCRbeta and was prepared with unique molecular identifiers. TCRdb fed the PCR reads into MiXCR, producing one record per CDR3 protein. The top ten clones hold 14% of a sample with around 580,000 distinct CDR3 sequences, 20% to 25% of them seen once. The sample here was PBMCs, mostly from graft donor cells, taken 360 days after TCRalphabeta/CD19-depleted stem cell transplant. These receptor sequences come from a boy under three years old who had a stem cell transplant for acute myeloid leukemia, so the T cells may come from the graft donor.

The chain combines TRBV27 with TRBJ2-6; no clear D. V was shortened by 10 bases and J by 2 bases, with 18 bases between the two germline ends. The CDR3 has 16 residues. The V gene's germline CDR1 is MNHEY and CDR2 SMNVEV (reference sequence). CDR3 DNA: TGTGCCACCATGGCCCCAAACCCTACTGGGGCCAACGTCCTGACTTTC. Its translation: CATMAPNPTGANVLTF.

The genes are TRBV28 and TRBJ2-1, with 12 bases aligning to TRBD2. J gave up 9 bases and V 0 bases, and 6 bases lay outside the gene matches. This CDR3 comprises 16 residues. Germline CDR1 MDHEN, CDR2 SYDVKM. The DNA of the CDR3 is TGTGCCAGCAGTTTATGGCTAGCGGGGGGGCCGAGTGAGCAGTTCTTC. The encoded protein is CASSLWLAGGPSEQFF.

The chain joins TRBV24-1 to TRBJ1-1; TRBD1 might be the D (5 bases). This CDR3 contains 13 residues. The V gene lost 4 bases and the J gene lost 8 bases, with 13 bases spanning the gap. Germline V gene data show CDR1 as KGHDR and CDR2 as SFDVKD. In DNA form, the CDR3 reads TGTGCCACCAGTGAGTCCCGGGGCAGGGAAGCTTTCTTT. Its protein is CATSESRGREAFF.

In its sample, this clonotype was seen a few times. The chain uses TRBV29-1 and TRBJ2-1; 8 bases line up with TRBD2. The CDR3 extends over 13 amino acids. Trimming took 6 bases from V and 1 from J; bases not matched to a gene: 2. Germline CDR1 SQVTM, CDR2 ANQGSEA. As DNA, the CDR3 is TGCAGCGTCCAGCGGGGGTCCTACAATGAGCAGTTCTTC. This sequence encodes CSVQRGSYNEQFF.

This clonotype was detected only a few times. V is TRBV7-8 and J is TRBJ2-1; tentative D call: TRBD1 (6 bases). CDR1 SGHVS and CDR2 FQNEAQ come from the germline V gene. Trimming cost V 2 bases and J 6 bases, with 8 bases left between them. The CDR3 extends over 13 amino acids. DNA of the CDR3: TGTGCCAGCAGCTTATCAGGGGCCAATGAGCAGTTCTTC. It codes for CASSLSGANEQFF.

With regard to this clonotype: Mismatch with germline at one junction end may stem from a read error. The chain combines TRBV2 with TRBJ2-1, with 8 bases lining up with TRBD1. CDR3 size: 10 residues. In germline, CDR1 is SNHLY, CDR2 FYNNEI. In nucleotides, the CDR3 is TGTGCCAGCAAGGGGACAGGTTCTCAGTTC. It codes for CASKGTGSQF.

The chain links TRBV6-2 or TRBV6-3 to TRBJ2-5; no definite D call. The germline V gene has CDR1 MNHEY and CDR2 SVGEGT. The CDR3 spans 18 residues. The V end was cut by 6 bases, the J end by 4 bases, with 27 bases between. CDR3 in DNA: TGTGCCAGCAGACAACAACTGCTCCTAGGCCAACGCAGAGAGACCCAGTACTTC. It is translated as CASRQQLLLGQRRETQYF.

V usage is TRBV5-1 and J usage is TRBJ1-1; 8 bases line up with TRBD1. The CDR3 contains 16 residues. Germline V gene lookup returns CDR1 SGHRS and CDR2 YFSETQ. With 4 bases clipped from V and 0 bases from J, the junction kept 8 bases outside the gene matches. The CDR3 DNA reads TGCGCCAGCAGCCCCGACAGGGGTCGTATGAACACTGAAGCTTTCTTT. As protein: CASSPDRGRMNTEAFF.

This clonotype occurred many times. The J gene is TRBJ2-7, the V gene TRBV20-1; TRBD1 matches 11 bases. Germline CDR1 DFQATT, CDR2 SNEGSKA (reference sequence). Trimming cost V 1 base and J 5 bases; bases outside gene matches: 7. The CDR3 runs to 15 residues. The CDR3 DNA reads TGCAGTGCTAGAGTTCTGGGACAGGGGGGGAACGAGCAGTACGTC. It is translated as CSARVLGQGGNEQYV.

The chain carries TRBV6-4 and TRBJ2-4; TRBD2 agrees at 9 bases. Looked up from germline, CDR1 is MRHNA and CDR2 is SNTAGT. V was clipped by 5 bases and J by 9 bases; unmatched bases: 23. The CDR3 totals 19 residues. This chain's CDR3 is CASSPLSRGGPVERFIQYF. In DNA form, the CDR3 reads TGTGCCAGCAGTCCACTTTCGCGGGGGGGGCCCGTCGAACGATTCATTCAGTACTTC.

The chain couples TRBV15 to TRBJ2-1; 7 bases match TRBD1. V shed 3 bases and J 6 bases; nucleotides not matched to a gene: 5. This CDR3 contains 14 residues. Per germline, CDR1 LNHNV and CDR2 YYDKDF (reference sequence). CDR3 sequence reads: CATSSQTGSNEQFF. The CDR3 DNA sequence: TGTGCCACCAGCAGTCAGACAGGGTCCAATGAGCAGTTCTTC.

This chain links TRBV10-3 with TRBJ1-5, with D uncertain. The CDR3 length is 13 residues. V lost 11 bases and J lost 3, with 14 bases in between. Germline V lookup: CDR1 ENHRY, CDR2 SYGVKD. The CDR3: CAVRRAPNQPQHF. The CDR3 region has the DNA TGTGCCGTCCGACGGGCTCCCAATCAGCCCCAGCATTTT.

This CDR3 is CATSRDRGPSGNTIYF. CDR3 nucleotide sequence: TGTGCCACCAGCAGAGATCGGGGACCTTCTGGAAACACCATATATTTT. This chain uses TRBV15 with TRBJ1-3; possibly TRBD1 for D (5 bases). Per germline, CDR1 LNHNV and CDR2 YYDKDF (reference sequence). Between the trimmed V and J ends, which lost 0 bases and 1 base, there was a span of 10 bases. CDR3 length: 16 amino acids.

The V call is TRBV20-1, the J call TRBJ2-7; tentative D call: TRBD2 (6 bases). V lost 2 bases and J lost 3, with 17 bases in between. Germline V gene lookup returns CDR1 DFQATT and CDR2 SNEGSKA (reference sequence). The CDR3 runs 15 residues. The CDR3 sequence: CSARSKVGGYYEQYF. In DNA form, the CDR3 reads TGCAGTGCTAGATCAAAGGTAGGAGGGTACTACGAGCAGTACTTC.

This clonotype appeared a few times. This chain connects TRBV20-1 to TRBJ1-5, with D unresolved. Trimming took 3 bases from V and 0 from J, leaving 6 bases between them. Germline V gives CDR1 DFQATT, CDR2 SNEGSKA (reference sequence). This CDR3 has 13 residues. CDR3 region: CSASPLSNQPQHF. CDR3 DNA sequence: TGCAGTGCTAGCCCCCTTAGCAATCAGCCCCAGCATTTT.

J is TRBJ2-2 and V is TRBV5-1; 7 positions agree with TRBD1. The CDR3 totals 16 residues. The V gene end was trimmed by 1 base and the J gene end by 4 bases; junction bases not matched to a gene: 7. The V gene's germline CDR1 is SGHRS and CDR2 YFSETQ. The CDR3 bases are TGCGCCAGCAGCTTGCTTGGGACAGAGGCCACCGGGGAGCTGTTTTTT. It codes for CASSLLGTEATGELFF. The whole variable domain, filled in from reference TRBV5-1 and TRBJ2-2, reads KAGVTQTPRYLIKTRGQQVTLSCSPISGHRSVSWYQQTPGQGLQFLFEYFSETQRNKGNFPGRFSGRQFSNSRSEMNVSTLELGDSALYLCASSLLGTEATGELFFGEGSRLTVL.

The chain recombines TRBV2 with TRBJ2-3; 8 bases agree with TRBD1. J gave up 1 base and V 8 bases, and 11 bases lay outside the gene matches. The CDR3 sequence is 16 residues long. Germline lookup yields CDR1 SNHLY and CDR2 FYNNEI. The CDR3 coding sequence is TGTGCCAGCTTCTTGGACAGGGCCTCGGGCACAGATACGCAGTATTTT. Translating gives CASFLDRASGTDTQYF.

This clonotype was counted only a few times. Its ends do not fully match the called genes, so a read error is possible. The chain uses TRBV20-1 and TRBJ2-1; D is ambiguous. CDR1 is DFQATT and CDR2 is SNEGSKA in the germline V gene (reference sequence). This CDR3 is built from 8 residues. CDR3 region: CSARDSLF. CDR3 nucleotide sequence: TGCAGTGCTAGAGATAGCCTCTTC.

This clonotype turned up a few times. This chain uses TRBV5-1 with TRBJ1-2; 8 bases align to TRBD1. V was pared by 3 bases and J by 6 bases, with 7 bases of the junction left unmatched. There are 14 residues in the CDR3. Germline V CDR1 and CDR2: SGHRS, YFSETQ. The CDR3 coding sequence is TGCGCCAGCAGCTCGATTGGACAGGGCGATGGCTACACCTTC. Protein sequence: CASSSIGQGDGYTF.

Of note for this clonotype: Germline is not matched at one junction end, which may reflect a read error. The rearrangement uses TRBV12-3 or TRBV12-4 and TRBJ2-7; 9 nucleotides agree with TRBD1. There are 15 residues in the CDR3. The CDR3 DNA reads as TGTGCCAGCAGCCCCGGGACAGGGATAAACTACGAGCAGCACTTC. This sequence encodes CASSPGTGINYEQHF.

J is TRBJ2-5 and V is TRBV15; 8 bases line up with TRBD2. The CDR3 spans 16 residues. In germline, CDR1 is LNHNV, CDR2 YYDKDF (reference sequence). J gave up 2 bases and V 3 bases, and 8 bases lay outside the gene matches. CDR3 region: CATSRPEASGQETQYF. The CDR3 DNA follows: TGTGCCACCAGCAGGCCAGAGGCTAGCGGGCAAGAGACCCAGTACTTC.

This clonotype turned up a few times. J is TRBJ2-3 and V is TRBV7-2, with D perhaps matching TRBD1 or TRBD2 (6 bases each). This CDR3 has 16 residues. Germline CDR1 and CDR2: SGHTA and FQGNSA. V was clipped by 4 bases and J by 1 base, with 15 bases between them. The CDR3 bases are TGTGCCAGCAGCTCACTCCCTAGGGGGGGCACAGATACGCAGTATTTT. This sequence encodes CASSSLPRGGTDTQYF.

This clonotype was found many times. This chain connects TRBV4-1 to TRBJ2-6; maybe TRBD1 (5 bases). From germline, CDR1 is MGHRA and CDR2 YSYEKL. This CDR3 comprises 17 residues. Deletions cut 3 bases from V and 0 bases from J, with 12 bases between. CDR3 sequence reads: CASSHPDSRSGANVLTF. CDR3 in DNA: TGCGCCAGCAGCCATCCCGACAGCCGCTCTGGGGCCAACGTCCTGACTTTC.

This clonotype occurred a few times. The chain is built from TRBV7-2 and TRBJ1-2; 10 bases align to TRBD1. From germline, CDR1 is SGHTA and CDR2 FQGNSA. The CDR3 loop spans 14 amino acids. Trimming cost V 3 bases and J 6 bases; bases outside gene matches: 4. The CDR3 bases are TGTGCCAGCAGCTTTACCGGGACAGGGGATGGCTACACCTTC. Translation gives CASSFTGTGDGYTF.

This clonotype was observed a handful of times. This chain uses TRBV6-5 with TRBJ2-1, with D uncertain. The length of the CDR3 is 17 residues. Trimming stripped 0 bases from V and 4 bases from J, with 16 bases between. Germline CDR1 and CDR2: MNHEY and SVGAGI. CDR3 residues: CASSYSSAGRRYNEQFF. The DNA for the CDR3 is TGTGCCAGCAGTTACTCTTCTGCAGGCCGACGATACAATGAGCAGTTCTTC.

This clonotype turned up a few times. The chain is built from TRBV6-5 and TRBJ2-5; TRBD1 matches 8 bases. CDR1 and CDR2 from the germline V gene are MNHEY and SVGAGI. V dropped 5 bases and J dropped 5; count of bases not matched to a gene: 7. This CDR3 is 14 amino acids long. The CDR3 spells CASSPWDRRETQYF. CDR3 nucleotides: TGTGCCAGCAGTCCCTGGGACAGGCGGGAGACCCAGTACTTC.